Below, 14 T cell receptor beta chains from the same sample are listed, as sequenced in a study of Tregs in tolerant kidney transplant recipients. The assay was immunoSEQ multiplex PCR, and TCRdb's table has in-frame clones only and misses some. Seen here are approximately 66,000 clones, 70% to 90% observed once, and the top ten hold around 2.3%. Sequenced here: Tregs from blood, sampled before the transplant. These receptors all come from a human donor who received a combined kidney and bone marrow transplant.

The chain joins TRBV10-3 to TRBJ2-3; weak D call: TRBD2 (6 bases). Germline CDR1 reads ENHRY; CDR2 reads SYGVKD. This CDR3 spans 13 amino acids. The germline V and J ends were trimmed by 9 bases and 1 base, with 11 bases remaining between them. CDR3 sequence: CAIRLDGTDTQYF. CDR3 DNA sequence: TGTGCCATACGACTAGATGGCACAGATACGCAGTATTTT.

The V gene is TRBV5-1, the J gene TRBJ2-6; D assignment may be TRBD1 or TRBD2 (5 bases each). CDR3 length equals 14 residues. CDR1 is SGHRS, CDR2 YFSETQ, per germline. V dropped 4 bases and J dropped 0 bases, with 5 bases sitting between them. CDR3 DNA: TGCGCCAGCAGCGGGGGCTCTGGGGCCAACGTCCTGACTTTC. Translating it yields CASSGGSGANVLTF.

The chain recombines TRBV27 with TRBJ2-7, with D perhaps matching TRBD1 (5 bases). This CDR3 spans 13 amino acids. Per the germline V gene, CDR1 is MNHEY and CDR2 is SMNVEV (reference sequence). V was clipped by 1 base and J by 5 bases, with 9 bases between them. The CDR3 protein is CASSLWQGHEQYF. DNA for the CDR3: TGTGCCAGCAGTTTATGGCAGGGCCACGAGCAGTACTTC.

This clone was seen a single time. The rearrangement links TRBV7-2 to TRBJ1-5; 8 bases map to TRBD1. Germline lookup yields CDR1 SGHTA and CDR2 FQGNSA. The junction had 2 bases not matched to a gene; V was cut back by 1 base and J by 6 bases. The CDR3 runs to 14 residues. The CDR3 reads CASSLVQGGQPQHF. As DNA, the CDR3 is TGTGCCAGCAGCTTAGTACAGGGGGGTCAGCCCCAGCATTTT.

This rearrangement joins TRBV7-9 to TRBJ1-2; D gene uncertain. The germline V and J ends were trimmed by 0 bases and 9 bases, with 14 bases remaining between them. Germline V gives CDR1 SEHNR, CDR2 FQNEAQ (reference sequence). CDR3 length equals 14 residues. The CDR3 protein is CASSLAEAGRRYTF. DNA for the CDR3: TGTGCCAGCAGCTTAGCGGAGGCAGGCCGGCGCTACACCTTC.

J is TRBJ2-5 and V is TRBV5-6; 11 bases line up with TRBD2. The CDR3 has 15 amino acids. Germline assignment: CDR1 SGHDT and CDR2 YYEEEE. V gave up 3 bases and J gave up 4 bases; unmatched junction bases: 5. CDR3 in DNA: TGTGCCAGCAGCTCGACTAGCGGGATTCGAGAGACCCAGTACTTC. Its translation: CASSSTSGIRETQYF.

This clone came up a few times. This sequence joins TRBV5-1 and TRBJ1-2; the D is unclear. In germline, CDR1 is SGHRS, CDR2 YFSETQ. With 0 bases removed from V and 0 bases from J, the gap between germline ends came to 9 bases. CDR3 length: 15 residues. CDR3 in amino acids: CASSLEPGPNYGYTF. The DNA of the CDR3 is TGCGCCAGCAGCTTGGAACCAGGTCCTAACTATGGCTACACCTTC. Variable domain in full (rest from reference TRBV5-1 and TRBJ1-2): KAGVTQTPRYLIKTRGQQVTLSCSPISGHRSVSWYQQTPGQGLQFLFEYFSETQRNKGNFPGRFSGRQFSNSRSEMNVSTLELGDSALYLCASSLEPGPNYGYTFGSGTRLTVV.

The table lists this clone with a few counts. This chain links TRBV2 with TRBJ2-2; D is undetermined. This CDR3 spans 13 amino acids. Trimming shortened V by 2 bases and J by 5 bases, and 6 bases separated the two germline ends. CDR1 and CDR2 from the germline V gene are SNHLY and FYNNEI. CDR3 protein: CASSERRTGELFF. The CDR3 DNA follows: TGTGCCAGCAGTGAACGGAGAACCGGGGAGCTGTTTTTT. The full variable domain, its missing parts supplied by reference TRBV2 and TRBJ2-2, is EPEVTQTPSHQVTQMGQEVILRCVPISNHLYFYWYRQILGQKVEFLVSFYNNEISEKSEIFDDQFSVERPDGSNFTLKIRSTKLEDSAMYFCASSERRTGELFFGEGSRLTVL.

The chain uses TRBV2 and TRBJ2-1; D tentatively fits TRBD1 or TRBD2 (5 bases each). Germline CDR1 is SNHLY and CDR2 is FYNNEI. V dropped 5 bases and J dropped 3 bases, with 8 bases sitting between them. The CDR3 runs to 13 residues. CDR3 DNA sequence: TGTGCCAGCAGTACTAGGGGCTACAATGAGCAGTTCTTC. This gives the protein CASSTRGYNEQFF.

This clone came up once. The chain couples TRBV5-4 to TRBJ2-3, with TRBD1 as a possible D gene (5 bases). V gave up 6 bases and J gave up 3 bases, with 11 bases separating them. CDR3 size: 13 residues. The germline CDR1 and CDR2 sequences are SGHNT and YYREEE (reference sequence). In nucleotides, the CDR3 is TGTGCCAGCACGGGCAGGGAAACAGATACGCAGTATTTT. This gives the protein CASTGRETDTQYF.

The rearrangement uses TRBV11-2 and TRBJ2-5; 9 positions agree with TRBD1. The germline V gene encodes CDR1 SGHAT and CDR2 FQNNGV. The CDR3 runs 16 residues. The V segment lost 6 bases and the J segment 2 bases; nucleotides outside the gene matches: 10. The CDR3 DNA reads as TGTGCCAGCAGGTTCGGTGGGACAGGGCGACAAGAGACCCAGTACTTC. It specifies CASRFGGTGRQETQYF. Filled out from reference TRBV11-2 and TRBJ2-5, the complete variable domain reads EAGVAQSPRYKIIEKRQSVAFWCNPISGHATLYWYQQILGQGPKLLIQFQNNGVVDDSQLPKDRFSAERLKGVDSTLKIQPAKLEDSAVYLCASRFGGTGRQETQYFGPGTRLLVL.

The chain combines TRBV7-2 with TRBJ1-2; D unclear. There are 13 residues in the CDR3. The germline CDR1 and CDR2 sequences are SGHTA and FQGNSA. Trimming took 5 bases from V and 0 from J, leaving 7 bases between them. The CDR3 DNA follows: TGTGCCAGCAGCAAGGGCCCTAACTATGGCTACACCTTC. This sequence encodes CASSKGPNYGYTF.

The chain joins TRBV19 to TRBJ2-5; 10 bases line up with TRBD1. CDR1 and CDR2 (germline): LNHDA, SQIVND (reference sequence). V lost 1 base and J lost 11; bases outside the gene matches: 7. This CDR3 contains 14 residues. DNA of the CDR3: TGTGCCAGTAGTATAGGACAGGGGGCCGGTGAGCAGTACTTC. This encodes CASSIGQGAGEQYF.

The chain is built from TRBV6-5 and TRBJ2-7; D gene ambiguous. Trimming cost V 6 bases and J 3 bases, with 9 bases left between them. The germline V gene encodes CDR1 MNHEY and CDR2 SVGAGI. This CDR3 has 12 amino acids. The CDR3 sequence: CASSLNHYEQYF. CDR3 coding DNA: TGTGCCAGCAGCCTCAACCACTACGAGCAGTACTTC.